This T cell receptor beta chain was documented in a study of T cell responses to AZD1222 COVID-19 vaccine. Study summary: Pooled in the analysis were second doses at about 4 or about 12 weeks.

The CDR3 spans 15 residues. Germline loops: CDR1 MDHEN, CDR2 SYDVKM. V was shortened by 2 bases and J by 5 bases, with 15 bases between the two germline ends. Study results and limitations: Donors were chiefly white British, with a greater number of females, and clonal diversity was perhaps underestimated.

This clone occurred once. Its specificity is not known. Assay used: immunoSEQ multiplex PCR; TCRdb lists only in-frame clones, some missing. In the table there are roughly 150,000 clones, roughly 90% of which are singletons. V gene TRBV28 combines with J gene TRBJ1-2, with a weak D call TRBD1 (6 bases). The sequence derives from an adult in good health. Sequencing was performed on peripheral blood, taken on day 0 of AZD1222 vaccination. The CDR3 region is CASSLPTGTKYGYTF. For the CDR3, the DNA is TGTGCCAGCAGTTTACCCACCGGGACAAAGTATGGCTACACCTTC.